This TCR beta chain emerged from a study of T-cell memory formation after mild COVID-19. CDR3 length: 16 residues. CDR1 is KGHSH, CDR2 LQKENI, per germline. Trimming removed 6 bases at V and 2 bases at J, with 17 bases between. TCRdb independently ran MiXCR on the 5' RACE reads; one entry per CDR3 protein. The sample includes roughly 150,000 distinct CDR3 sequences, 13% to 15% of them seen just once. The V call is TRBV18, the J call TRBJ2-1; a possible D gene is TRBD2 (5 bases). Sequencing was done on a sample of PBMCs or a T cell subset sorted from them (not recorded which). This TCR came from an adult woman who had mild COVID-19 (a few samples of this study predate the infection). Cell type and time point are not known. CDR3 DNA: TGTGCCAGCTCTCCCATAGCAGCGGACGCCTACAATGAGCAGTTCTTC. Translation: CASSPIAADAYNEQFF.